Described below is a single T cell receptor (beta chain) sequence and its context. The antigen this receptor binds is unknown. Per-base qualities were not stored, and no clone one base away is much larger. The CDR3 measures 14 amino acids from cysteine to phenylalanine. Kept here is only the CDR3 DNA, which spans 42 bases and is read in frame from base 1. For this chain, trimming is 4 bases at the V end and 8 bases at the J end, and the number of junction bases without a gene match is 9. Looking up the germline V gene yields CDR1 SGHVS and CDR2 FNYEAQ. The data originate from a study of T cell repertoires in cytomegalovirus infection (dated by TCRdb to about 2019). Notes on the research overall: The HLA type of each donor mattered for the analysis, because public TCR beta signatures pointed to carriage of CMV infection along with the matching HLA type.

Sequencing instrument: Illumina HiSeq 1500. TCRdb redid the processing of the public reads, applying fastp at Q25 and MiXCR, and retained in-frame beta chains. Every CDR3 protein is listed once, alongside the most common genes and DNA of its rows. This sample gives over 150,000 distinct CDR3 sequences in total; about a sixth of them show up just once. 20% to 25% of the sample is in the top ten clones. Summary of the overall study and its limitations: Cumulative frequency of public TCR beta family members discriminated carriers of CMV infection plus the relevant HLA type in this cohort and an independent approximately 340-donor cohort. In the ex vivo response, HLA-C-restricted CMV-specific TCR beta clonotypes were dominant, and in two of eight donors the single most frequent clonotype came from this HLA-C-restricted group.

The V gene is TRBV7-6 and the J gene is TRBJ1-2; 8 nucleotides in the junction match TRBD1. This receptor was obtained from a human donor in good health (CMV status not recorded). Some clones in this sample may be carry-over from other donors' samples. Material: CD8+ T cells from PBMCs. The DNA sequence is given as TGTGCCAGCAGCTCTCTGGACAGGGTAGGCGGCTACACCTTC. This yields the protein CASSSLDRVGGYTF.